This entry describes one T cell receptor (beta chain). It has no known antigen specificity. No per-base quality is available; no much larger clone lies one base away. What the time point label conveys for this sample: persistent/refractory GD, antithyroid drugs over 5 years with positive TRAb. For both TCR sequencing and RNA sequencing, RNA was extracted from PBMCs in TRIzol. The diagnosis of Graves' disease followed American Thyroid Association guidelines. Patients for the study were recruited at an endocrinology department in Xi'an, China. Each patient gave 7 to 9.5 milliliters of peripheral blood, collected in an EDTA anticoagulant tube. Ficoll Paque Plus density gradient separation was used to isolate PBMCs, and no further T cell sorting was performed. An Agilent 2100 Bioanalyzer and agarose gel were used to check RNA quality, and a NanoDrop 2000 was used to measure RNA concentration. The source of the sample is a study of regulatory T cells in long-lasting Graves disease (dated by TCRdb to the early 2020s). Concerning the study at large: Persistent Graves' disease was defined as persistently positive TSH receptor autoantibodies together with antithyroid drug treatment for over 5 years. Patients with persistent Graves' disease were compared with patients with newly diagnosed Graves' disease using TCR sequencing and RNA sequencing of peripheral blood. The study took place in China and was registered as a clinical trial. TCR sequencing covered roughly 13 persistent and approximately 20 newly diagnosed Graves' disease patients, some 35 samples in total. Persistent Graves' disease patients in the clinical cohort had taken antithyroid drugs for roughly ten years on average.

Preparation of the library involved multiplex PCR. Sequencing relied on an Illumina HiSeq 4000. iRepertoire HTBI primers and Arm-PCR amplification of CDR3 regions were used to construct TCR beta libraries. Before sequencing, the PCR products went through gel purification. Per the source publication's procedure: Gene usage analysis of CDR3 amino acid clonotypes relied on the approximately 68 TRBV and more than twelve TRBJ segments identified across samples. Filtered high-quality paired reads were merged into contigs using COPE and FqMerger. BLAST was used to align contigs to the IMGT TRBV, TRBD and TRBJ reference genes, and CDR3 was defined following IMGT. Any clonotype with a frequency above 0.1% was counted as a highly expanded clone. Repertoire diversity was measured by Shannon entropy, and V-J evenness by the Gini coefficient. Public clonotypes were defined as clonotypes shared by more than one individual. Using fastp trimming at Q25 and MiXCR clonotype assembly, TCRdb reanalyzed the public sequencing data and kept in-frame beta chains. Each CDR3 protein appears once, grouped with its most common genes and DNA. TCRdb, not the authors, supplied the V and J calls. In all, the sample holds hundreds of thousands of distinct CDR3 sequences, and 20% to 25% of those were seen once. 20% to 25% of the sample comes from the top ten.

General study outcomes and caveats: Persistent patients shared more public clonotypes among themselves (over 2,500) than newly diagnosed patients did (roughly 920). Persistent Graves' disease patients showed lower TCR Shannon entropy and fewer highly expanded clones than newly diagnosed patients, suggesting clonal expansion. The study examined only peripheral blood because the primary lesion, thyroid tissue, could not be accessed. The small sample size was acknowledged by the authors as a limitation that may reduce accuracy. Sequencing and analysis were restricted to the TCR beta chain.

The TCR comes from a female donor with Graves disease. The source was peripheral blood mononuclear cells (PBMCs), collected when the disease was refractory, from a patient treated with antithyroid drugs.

CDR3 region: CSGQGARQETQYF. In nucleotides, the sequence is TGCAGCGGACAAGGGGCCCGCCAAGAGACCCAGTACTTC. Recombination linked TRBV29-1 to TRBJ2-5; the D segment could be TRBD1, given 5 matching bases. In the germline V gene, CDR1 corresponds to SQVTM and CDR2 to ANQGSEA. The V end loses 7 bases and the J end loses 1 base, and a stretch of 13 bases separates them. Its CDR3 holds 13 amino acids, cysteine through phenylalanine. Of all the DNA, just the CDR3 is kept, 39 bases in frame from base 1.